This TCR beta chain was found in a study of T cell clonality in common variable immunodeficiency. This clone has ten or more counts. Some clones are missing from TCRdb's copy, which holds only in-frame ones; the method was immunoSEQ multiplex PCR. This sample carries about 42,000 clones, none of them present only once. The TCR comes from a person between 18 and 75 years old in good health. Sequencing input: peripheral blood mononuclear cells.

The part of the CDR3 DNA that was read is TGTGCCAGTAGTATCGGGCTAGCCTCCTACGAG. Its protein is CASSIGLASYE. The whole CDR3 protein reads CASSIGLASYEQYF. The chain has TRBV19 and TRBJ2-7, with D perhaps matching TRBD2 (5 bases). The CDR3 goes on 3 residues after the read ends, and that part is filled in from the germline J gene. The V gene's germline CDR1 is LNHDA and CDR2 SQIVND (reference sequence). V lost 3 bases, J lost 0 bases, and 9 bases lay in between. The CDR3 has 14 amino acids.